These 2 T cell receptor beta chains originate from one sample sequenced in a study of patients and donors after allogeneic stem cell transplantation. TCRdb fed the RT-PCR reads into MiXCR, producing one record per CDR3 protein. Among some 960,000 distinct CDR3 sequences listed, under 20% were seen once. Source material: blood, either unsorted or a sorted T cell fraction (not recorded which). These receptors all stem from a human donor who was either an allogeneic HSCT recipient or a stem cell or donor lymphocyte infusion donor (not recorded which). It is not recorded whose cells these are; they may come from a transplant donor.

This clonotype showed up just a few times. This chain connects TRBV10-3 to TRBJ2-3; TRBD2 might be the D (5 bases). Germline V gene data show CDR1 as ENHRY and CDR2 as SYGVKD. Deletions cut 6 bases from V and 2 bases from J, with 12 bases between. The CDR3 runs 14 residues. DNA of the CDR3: TGTGCCATCAGAGGACCGGACTTCACAGATACGCAGTATTTT. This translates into CAIRGPDFTDTQYF.

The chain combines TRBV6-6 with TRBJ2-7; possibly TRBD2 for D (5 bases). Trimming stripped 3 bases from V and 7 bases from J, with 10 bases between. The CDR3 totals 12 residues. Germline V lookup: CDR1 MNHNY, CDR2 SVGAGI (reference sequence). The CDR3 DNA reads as TGTGCCAGCAGTTATAGGGAGAGAGAGCAGTACTTC. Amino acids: CASSYREREQYF.